This record concerns one TCR beta chain sequence. In this sample, this clonotype turned up many times. Its antigen specificity is not known. Nothing much larger sits one base from this clone, and base qualities are not available. The data were taken from a study of T cells in Graves' hyperthyroidism and ophthalmopathy (dated by TCRdb to about 2019). Turning to the overall study: Peripheral blood was sampled at the time of initial diagnosis, prior to any treatment. To identify distinguishing TCR V-J signatures, a discovery cohort of 90 to 100 patients was used, comprising some 45 with Graves' ophthalmopathy and 57 with stable Graves' hyperthyroidism. Following sampling, methimazole starting at 30 mg daily was given to hyperthyroidism patients, and high-dose intravenous methylprednisolone was given to ophthalmopathy patients. In addition, the study compared T-cell repertoires in thyroid tissue and in blood from 6 or 7 Graves' hyperthyroidism patients. Prospective prediction of ophthalmopathy was tested in an independent validation cohort consisting of some 18 hyperthyroidism patients and approximately 16 patients who later progressed to ophthalmopathy. TCR Vbeta CDR3 sequencing of 120 to 150 peripheral blood samples (over 40 ophthalmopathy, about 80 hyperthyroidism and approximately 17 progressor patients) is reported in the paper. The roughly 90 discovery patients were divided at random into training and test sets in a 7:3 ratio. Points the paper makes about the study in general: In validation, the model predicted progression to ophthalmopathy a median of about 6.5 months before onset, with over 60% sensitivity and 72.22% specificity. A model built on a 13 V-J signature distinguished ophthalmopathy from stable hyperthyroidism, reaching 85% to 90% sensitivity and about 81% specificity in cross-validation and 80%/75% in testing. Most expanded thyroid clonotypes (frequency above 0.001) were also detected in blood, a finding suggesting that blood repertoires may reflect thyroid immune responses. No statistical method was used to set the sample size in advance, and investigators knew the group allocation.

Ophthalmopathy patients had moderately to severely active disease, with a Clinical Activity Score of 3 or more, a NOSPECS grade of 4 or more, and a disease duration of less than 3 months. Any patient with an uncontrolled infection, another autoimmune disease, pregnancy or lactation was excluded. Diagnoses relied on clinical symptoms, serum thyroxine and TRAb, thyroid ultrasound and orbital computed tomography. PBMCs were isolated from about 9.2 ml of fresh peripheral blood by Ficoll-Paque density gradient centrifugation. Total RNA was extracted with Trizol reagent, and quality was checked on an Agilent 2100 Bioanalyzer. Based on the germline V gene, the CDR1 and CDR2 sequences are SGHTA and FQGNSA. Ends trimmed: V by 5 bases, J by 8 bases; bases unmatched to a gene: 7. Taken from cysteine to phenylalanine, the CDR3 has 15 residues. Only CDR3 DNA is held: 45 bases, read in frame from base 1. TCR beta CDR3 regions were amplified from RNA transcripts. The first round of RT-PCR for the TCR CDR3 was performed with the HTBI primer set and the Qiagen OneStep RT-PCR kit. Libraries were constructed in a second round of multiplex PCR, after which size selection and purification were performed. The libraries were sequenced on an Illumina HiSeq2000 using paired-end 100 bp reads. On the authors' methods: Raw data were processed with SOAPnuke, discarding reads with adapters, uncalled bases, mean Phred below 15, or no exact constant-primer or identifier match. High-quality paired reads were merged with COPE v1.2.5, and unique nucleotide sequences were defined as clonotypes. Clonotypes were aligned to IMGT TRBV, TRBD and TRBJ reference segments using MiTCR v1.1. Only V-J combinations with frequency above 0.0001, covering 98% to 99.2% of repertoires, were analysed. A TCS score was defined as the ratio of F50 (clonal expansion) to E x V (chaos), with BLOSUM62-based TCRdist applied between CDR3 peptides within each V-J. Welch's t-statistics and random forest reduced several hundred V-J features to 13, which were used in a naive Bayes classifier (R e1071). Starting from the raw public reads, TCRdb applied fastp trimming at Q25, assembled clones with MiXCR and retained in-frame beta chains. Under each unique CDR3 protein, matching rows form one entry showing the most common genes and DNA. V and J calls and clone size were set by TCRdb, not the authors. The sample table shows 600,000 or so distinct CDR3 sequences, and more than 12% are seen once. The top ten hold approximately 13% of the sample.

Sequencing was done on a sample of blood. This chain joins TRBV7-2 to TRBJ1-6, with 9 central nucleotides matching TRBD1. This TCR derives from a woman aged 45-60 years with Graves' ophthalmopathy. The CDR3 protein sequence reads: CASSRWGTGHSPLHF. The DNA reads TGTGCCAGCAGCCGCTGGGGGACAGGGCATTCACCCCTCCACTTT.